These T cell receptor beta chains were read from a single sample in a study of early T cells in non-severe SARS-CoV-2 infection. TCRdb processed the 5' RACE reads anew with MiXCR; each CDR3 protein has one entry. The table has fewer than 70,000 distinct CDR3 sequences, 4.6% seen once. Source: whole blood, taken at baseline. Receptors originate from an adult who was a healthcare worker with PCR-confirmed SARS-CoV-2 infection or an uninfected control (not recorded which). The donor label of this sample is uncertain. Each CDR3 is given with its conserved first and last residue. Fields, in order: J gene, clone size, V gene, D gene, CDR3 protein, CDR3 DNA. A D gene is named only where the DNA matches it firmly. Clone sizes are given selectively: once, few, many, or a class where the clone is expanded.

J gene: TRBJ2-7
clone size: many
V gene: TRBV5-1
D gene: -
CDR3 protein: CASSSGLHYEQYF
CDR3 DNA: TGCGCCAGCAGCTCGGGCCTTCACTACGAGCAGTACTTC

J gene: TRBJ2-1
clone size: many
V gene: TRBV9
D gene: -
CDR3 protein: CASSVVRGNEQFF
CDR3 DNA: TGTGCCAGCAGCGTAGTGCGGGGCAATGAGCAGTTCTTC

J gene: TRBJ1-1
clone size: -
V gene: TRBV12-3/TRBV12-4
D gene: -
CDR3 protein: CASSLAAGPNTEAFF
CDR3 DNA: TGTGCCAGCAGTTTAGCAGCAGGACCGAACACTGAAGCTTTCTTT

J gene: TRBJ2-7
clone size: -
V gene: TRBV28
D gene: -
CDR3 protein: CASSLEGIPNRYF
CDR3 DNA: TGTGCCAGCAGTTTAGAGGGAATCCCGAATCGGTACTTC

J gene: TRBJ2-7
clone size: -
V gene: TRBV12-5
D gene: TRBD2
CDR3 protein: CASGLVRLAGDEQYF
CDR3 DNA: TGTGCTAGTGGTTTGGTACGACTAGCGGGCGACGAGCAGTACTTC

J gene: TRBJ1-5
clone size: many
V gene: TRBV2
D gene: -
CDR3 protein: CASSLAGSNQPQHF
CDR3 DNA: TGTGCCAGCAGTCTGGCAGGTAGCAATCAGCCCCAGCATTTT

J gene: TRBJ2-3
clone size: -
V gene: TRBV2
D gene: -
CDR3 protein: CASSSGSTQYF
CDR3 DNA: TGTGCCAGCAGTTCAGGGAGTACGCAGTATTTT

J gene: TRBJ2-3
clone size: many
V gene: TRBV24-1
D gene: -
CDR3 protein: CATSDLGRGFTDTQYF
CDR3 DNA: TGTGCCACCAGTGATTTGGGACGGGGGTTCACAGATACGCAGTATTTT

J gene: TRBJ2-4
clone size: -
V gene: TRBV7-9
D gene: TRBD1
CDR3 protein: CASSLMVLGGPLGNIQYF
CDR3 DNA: TGTGCCAGCAGCTTAATGGTGTTAGGGGGCCCCCTGGGAAACATTCAGTACTTC

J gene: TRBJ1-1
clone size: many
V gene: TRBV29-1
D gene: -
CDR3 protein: CSGWPWDTMNTEAFF
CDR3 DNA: TGCAGCGGATGGCCTTGGGACACAATGAACACTGAAGCTTTCTTT

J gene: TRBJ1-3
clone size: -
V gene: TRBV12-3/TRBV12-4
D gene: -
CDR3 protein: CASSKGNTIYF
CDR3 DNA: TGTGCCAGCAGTAAAGGAAACACCATATATTTT

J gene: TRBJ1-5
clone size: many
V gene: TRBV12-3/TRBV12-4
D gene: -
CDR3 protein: CASSLKTGTNQPQHF
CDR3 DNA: TGTGCCAGCAGTTTAAAAACGGGGACAAATCAGCCCCAGCATTTT

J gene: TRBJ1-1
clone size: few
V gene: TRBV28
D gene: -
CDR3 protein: CASSWVTEAFF
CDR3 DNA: TGTGCCAGCAGTTGGGTCACTGAAGCTTTCTTT

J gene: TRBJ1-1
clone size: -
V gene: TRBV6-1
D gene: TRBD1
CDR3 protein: CASSDGNRDRGPEAFF
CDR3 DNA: TGTGCCAGCAGTGATGGGAATCGGGACAGGGGGCCGGAAGCTTTCTTT

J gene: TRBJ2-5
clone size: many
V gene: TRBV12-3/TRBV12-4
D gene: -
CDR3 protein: CASSLPTLAETQYF
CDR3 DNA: TGTGCCAGCAGTTTACCTACACTAGCTGAGACCCAGTACTTC

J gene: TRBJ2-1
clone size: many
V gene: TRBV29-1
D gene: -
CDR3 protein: CSVERAGFFDNEQFF
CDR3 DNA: TGCAGCGTTGAAAGGGCCGGGTTTTTCGACAATGAGCAGTTCTTC

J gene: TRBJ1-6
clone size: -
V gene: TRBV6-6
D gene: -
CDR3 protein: CASSLRQVAGAPLHF
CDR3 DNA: TGTGCCAGCAGTTTAAGACAGGTCGCCGGGGCACCCCTCCACTTT

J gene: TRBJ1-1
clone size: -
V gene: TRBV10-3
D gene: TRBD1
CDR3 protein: CAIREDRRINTEAFF
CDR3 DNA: TGTGCCATCAGGGAGGACAGGAGGATTAACACTGAAGCTTTCTTT

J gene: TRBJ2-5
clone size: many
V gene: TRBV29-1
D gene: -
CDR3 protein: CSVDLGRRETQYF
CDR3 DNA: TGCAGCGTTGATTTGGGGAGAAGGGAGACCCAGTACTTC

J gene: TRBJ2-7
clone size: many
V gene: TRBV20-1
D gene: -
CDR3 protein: CSAPEGYEQYF
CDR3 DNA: TGCAGTGCCCCCGAGGGCTACGAGCAGTACTTC

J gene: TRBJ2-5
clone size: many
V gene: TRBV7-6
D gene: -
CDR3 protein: CASSSGPQETQYF
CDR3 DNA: TGTGCCAGCAGCTCGGGGCCCCAAGAGACCCAGTACTTC

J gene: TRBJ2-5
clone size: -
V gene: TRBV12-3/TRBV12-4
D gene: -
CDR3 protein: CASSFGGRETQYF
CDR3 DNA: TGTGCCAGCAGTTTCGGGGGTCGAGAGACCCAGTACTTC

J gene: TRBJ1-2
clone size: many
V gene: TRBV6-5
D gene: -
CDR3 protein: CASSYVQGFLSYGYTF
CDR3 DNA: TGTGCCAGCAGTTACGTCCAGGGCTTTTTGAGCTATGGCTACACCTTC

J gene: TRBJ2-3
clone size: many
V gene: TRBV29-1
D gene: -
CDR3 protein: CSVHRTDTQYF
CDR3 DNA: TGCAGCGTCCACCGCACAGATACGCAGTATTTT

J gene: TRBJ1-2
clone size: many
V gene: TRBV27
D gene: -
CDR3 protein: CASSLMGDGYTF
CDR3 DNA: TGTGCCAGCAGTTTAATGGGGGATGGCTACACCTTC

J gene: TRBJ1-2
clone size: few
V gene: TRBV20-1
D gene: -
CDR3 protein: CSAQGLERDPNYGYTF
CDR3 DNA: TGCAGTGCCCAAGGACTCGAAAGGGACCCTAACTATGGCTACACCTTC

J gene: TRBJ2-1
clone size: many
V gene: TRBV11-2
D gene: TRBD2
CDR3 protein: CASSLEGLAGAYNEQFF
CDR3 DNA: TGTGCCAGCAGCTTAGAGGGTCTAGCGGGGGCCTACAATGAGCAGTTCTTC

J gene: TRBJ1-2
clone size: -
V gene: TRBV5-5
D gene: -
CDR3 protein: CASSLAAPRGYGYTF
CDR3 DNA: TGTGCCAGCAGCTTGGCAGCCCCCCGAGGGTATGGCTACACCTTC

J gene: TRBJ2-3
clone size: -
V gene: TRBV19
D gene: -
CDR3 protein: CASSIGQTGYTDTQYF
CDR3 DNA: TGTGCCAGTAGTATCGGACAGACCGGGTACACAGATACGCAGTATTTT

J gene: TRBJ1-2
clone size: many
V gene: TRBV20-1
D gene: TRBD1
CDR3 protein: CSARDRGLHTF
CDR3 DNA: TGCAGTGCTAGGGACAGGGGGCTCCACACCTTC

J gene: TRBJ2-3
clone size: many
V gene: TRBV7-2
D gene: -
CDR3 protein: CASSLAPASTDTQYF
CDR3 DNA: TGTGCCAGCAGCTTAGCGCCAGCTAGCACAGATACGCAGTATTTT

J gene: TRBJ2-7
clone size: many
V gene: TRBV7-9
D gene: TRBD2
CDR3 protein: CASSLGAPSGREYEQYF
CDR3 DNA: TGTGCCAGCAGCTTAGGGGCGCCTAGCGGGAGAGAGTACGAGCAGTACTTC

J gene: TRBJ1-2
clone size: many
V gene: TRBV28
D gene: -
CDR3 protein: CASSSPRMRGGSANYGYTF
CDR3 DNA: TGTGCCAGCAGTTCCCCCCGAATGCGGGGAGGGTCGGCTAACTATGGCTACACCTTC

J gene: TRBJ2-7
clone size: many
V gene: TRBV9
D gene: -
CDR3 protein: CASSVDQGRVQYF
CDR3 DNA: TGTGCCAGCAGCGTAGACCAGGGGAGGGTTCAGTACTTC

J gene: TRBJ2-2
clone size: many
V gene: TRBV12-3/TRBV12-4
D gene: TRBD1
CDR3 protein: CASSLPTPSGGPNTGELFF
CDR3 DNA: TGTGCCAGCAGTTTACCCACACCCTCAGGGGGCCCGAACACCGGGGAGCTGTTTTTT

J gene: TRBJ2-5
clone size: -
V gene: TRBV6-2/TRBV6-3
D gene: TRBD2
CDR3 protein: CASSYARTSGETQYF
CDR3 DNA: TGTGCCAGCAGTTACGCCCGGACTAGCGGCGAGACCCAGTACTTC

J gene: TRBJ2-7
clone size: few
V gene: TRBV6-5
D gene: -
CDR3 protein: CASSLTPSETPYEQYF
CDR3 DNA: TGTGCCAGCAGTCTGACACCCTCCGAGACGCCCTACGAGCAGTACTTC

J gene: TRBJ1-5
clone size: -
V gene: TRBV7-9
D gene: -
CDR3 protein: CASSSDTSNQPQHF
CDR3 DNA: TGTGCCAGCAGCTCTGACACTAGCAATCAGCCCCAGCATTTT

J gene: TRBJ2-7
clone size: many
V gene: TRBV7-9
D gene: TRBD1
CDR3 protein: CASSVRDSVAYEQYF
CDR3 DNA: TGTGCCAGCAGCGTCCGGGACAGTGTAGCCTACGAGCAGTACTTC

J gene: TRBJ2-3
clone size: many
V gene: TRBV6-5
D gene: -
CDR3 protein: CASSRTDTQYF
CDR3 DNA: TGTGCCAGCAGCCGGACAGATACGCAGTATTTT

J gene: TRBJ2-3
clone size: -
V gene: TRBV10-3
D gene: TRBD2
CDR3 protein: CAIETSGGAGDTQYF
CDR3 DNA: TGTGCCATTGAGACTAGCGGGGGGGCTGGAGATACGCAGTATTTT

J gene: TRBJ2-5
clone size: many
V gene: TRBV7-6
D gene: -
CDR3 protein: CASSLAFGRQETQYF
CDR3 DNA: TGTGCCAGCAGCTTAGCGTTCGGTAGACAAGAGACCCAGTACTTC

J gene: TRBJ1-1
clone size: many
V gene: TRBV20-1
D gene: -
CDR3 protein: CSASWGTEAFF
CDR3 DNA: TGCAGTGCCTCTTGGGGCACTGAAGCTTTCTTT

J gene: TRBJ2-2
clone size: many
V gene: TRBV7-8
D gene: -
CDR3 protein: CASSTGGGGAGDAGELFF
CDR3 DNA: TGTGCCAGCAGCACCGGCGGCGGGGGCGCGGGAGACGCCGGGGAGCTGTTTTTT

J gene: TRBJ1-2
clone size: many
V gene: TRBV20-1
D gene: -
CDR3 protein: CSASYEGNYGYTF
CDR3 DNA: TGCAGTGCTTCATACGAAGGGAACTATGGCTACACCTTC

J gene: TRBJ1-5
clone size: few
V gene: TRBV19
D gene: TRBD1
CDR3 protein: CASSDPGQGLLGQPQHF
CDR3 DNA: TGTGCCAGTAGTGATCCGGGACAGGGTTTGCTTGGTCAGCCCCAGCATTTT

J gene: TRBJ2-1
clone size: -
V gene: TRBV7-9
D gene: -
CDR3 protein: CASTWPETAFTYNEQFF
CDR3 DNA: TGTGCCAGCACCTGGCCCGAGACAGCTTTCACCTACAATGAGCAGTTCTTC

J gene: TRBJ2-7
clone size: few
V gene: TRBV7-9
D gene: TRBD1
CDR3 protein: CASSPVTGDEQYF
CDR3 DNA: TGTGCCAGCAGCCCTGTCACAGGGGACGAGCAGTACTTC

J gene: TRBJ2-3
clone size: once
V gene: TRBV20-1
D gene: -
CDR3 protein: CSARGGPGGHTDTQYF
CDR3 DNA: TGCAGTGCTAGAGGCGGGCCCGGGGGGCATACAGATACGCAGTATTTT

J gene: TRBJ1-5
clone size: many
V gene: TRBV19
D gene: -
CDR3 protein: CATARSGGQNSNQPQHF
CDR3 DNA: TGTGCCACCGCTAGGAGCGGGGGACAAAATAGCAATCAGCCCCAGCATTTT

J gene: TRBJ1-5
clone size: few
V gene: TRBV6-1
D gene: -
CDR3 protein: CASSPRVGSNQPQHF
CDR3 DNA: TGTGCCAGCAGCCCCAGGGTTGGTAGCAATCAGCCCCAGCATTTT

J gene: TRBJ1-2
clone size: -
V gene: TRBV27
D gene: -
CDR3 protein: CASSTGGSGFYGYTF
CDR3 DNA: TGTGCCAGCAGCACAGGAGGGTCAGGGTTTTATGGCTACACCTTC

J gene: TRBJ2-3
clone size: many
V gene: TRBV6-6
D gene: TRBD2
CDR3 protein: CASLTRLAGGDTDTQYF
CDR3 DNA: TGTGCCAGCCTTACCAGACTAGCGGGGGGGGACACAGATACGCAGTATTTT

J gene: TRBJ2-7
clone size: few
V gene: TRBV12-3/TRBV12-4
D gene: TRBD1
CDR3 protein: CASSFGQGPYEQYF
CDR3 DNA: TGTGCCAGCAGTTTCGGACAGGGGCCCTACGAGCAGTACTTC